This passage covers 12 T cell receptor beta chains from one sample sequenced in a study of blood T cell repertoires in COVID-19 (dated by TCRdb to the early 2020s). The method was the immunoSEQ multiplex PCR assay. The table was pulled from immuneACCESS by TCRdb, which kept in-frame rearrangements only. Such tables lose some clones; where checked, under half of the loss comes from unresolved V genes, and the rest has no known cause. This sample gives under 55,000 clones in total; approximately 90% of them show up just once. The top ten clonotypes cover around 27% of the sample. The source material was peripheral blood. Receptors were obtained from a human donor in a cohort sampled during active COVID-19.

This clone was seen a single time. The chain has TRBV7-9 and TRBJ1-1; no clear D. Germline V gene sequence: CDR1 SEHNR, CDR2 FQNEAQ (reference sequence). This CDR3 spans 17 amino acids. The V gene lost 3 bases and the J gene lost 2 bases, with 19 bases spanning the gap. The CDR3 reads CASSLRAIGSTNTEAFF. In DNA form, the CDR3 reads TGTGCCAGCAGCTTGAGAGCGATCGGAAGTACCAACACTGAAGCTTTCTTT.

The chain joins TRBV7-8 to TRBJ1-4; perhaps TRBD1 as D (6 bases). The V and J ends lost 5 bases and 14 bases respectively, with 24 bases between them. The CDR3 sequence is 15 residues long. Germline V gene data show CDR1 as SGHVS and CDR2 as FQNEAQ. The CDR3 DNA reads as TGTGCCAGCAGCCCCCAGGGGCGGGGGCGGGTTAGGCTGTTTTTT. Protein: CASSPQGRGRVRLFF.

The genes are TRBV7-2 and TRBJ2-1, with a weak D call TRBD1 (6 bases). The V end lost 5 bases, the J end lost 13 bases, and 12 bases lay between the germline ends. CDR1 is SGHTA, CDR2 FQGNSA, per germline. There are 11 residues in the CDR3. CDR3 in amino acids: CASSLGTSQFF. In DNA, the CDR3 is TGTGCCAGCAGCCTCGGGACATCACAGTTCTTC.

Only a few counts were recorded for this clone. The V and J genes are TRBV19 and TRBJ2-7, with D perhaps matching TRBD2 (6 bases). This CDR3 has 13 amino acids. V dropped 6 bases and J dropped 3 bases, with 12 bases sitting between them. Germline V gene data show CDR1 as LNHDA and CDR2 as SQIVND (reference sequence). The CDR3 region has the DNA TGTGCCAGTAGCACTTCGGGGGTCTACGAGCAGTACTTC. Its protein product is CASSTSGVYEQYF.

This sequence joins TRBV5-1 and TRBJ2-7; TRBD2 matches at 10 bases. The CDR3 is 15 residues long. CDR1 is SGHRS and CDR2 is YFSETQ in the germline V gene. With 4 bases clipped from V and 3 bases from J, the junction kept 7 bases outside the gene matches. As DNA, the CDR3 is TGCGCCAGCAGCGAAACCGGGACTAGCGTCTACGAGCAGTACTTC. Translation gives CASSETGTSVYEQYF.

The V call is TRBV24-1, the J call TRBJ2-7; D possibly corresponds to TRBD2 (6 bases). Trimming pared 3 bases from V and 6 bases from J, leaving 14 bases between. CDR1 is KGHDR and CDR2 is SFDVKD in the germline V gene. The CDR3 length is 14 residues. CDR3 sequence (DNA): TGTGCCACCAGTGATCCGGGACTCTCCAGCGAGCAGTACTTC. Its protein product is CATSDPGLSSEQYF.

In DNA, the CDR3 is TGTGCCAGCAGTTACTCCAGGGGGGCGCGGGGCGAGCAGTACTTC. Translated, it gives CASSYSRGARGEQYF. The V and J genes are TRBV6-7 and TRBJ2-7, with a weak D call TRBD1 (7 bases). TRBV6-7 is sorted into the ORF group, with uncertain function. The CDR3 has 15 residues. The V and J ends lost 0 bases and 6 bases respectively, with 15 bases between them.

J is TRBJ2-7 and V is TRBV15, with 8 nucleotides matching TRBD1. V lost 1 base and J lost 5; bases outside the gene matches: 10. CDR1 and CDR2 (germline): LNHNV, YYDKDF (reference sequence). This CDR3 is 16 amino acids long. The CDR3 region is CATSRGQGTGIHEQYF. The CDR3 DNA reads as TGTGCCACCAGCAGAGGGCAAGGGACAGGTATACACGAGCAGTACTTC.

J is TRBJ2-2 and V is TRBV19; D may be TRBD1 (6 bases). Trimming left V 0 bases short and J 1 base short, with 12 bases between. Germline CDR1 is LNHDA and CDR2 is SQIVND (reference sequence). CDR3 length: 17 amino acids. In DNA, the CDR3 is TGTGCCAGTAGTATAGATCTGGTACAGGGGAACACCGGGGAGCTGTTTTTT. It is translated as CASSIDLVQGNTGELFF. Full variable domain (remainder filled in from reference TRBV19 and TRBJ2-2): DGGITQSPKYLFRKEGQNVTLSCEQNLNHDAMYWYRQDPGQGLRLIYYSQIVNDFQKGDIAEGYSVSREKKESFPLTVTSAQKNPTAFYLCASSIDLVQGNTGELFFGEGSRLTVL.

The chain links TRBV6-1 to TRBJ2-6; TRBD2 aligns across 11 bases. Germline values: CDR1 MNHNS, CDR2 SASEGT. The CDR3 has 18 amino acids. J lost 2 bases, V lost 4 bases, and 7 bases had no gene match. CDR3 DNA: TGTGCCAGCAGTGGAATAGCGGGAGGGCCAACTGGGGCCAACGTCCTGACTTTC. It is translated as CASSGIAGGPTGANVLTF.

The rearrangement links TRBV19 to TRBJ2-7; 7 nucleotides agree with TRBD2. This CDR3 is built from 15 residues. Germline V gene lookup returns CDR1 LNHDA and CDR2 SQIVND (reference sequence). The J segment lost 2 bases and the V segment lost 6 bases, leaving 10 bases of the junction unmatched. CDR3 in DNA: TGTGCCAGTAGCCTCCGGGACTACCAAGCCTACGAGCAGTACTTC. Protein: CASSLRDYQAYEQYF.

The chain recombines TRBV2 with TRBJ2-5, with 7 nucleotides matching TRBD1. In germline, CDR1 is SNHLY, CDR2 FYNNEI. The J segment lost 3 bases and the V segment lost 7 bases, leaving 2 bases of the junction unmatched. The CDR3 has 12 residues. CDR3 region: CASNDREETQYF. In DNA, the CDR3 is TGTGCCAGCAATGACAGGGAAGAGACCCAGTACTTC.